The entry that follows covers one TCR beta chain sequence. Its matching antigen is unknown. CDR1 and CDR2 from the germline V gene are SNHLY and FYNNEI. The V gene end was trimmed by 10 bases and the J gene end by 8 bases; junction bases not matched to a gene: 7. There are 13 residues in the CDR3. These data originate in a study of post-analysis software for immune sequencing data. Study-wide points: Controls showed lower frequencies than patients for roughly five TRBV segments, and TRBV5-6, TRBV5-1 and TRBV20-1 were among these.

Built from TCR beta cDNA, the libraries had unique molecular identifiers in them. TCRdb itself ran the PCR reads through MiXCR, one entry per CDR3 protein. The sample includes about 540,000 distinct CDR3 sequences, less than 40% of them seen just once. The source of this sequence is a girl aged 2-17 years with multiple sclerosis. Sequences were obtained from blood. The chain links TRBV2 to TRBJ2-1, with 11 nucleotides matching TRBD2. The CDR3 protein is CAIAGGFFDEQFF. In nucleotides, the CDR3 is TGTGCCATAGCGGGGGGGTTCTTCGATGAGCAGTTCTTC.